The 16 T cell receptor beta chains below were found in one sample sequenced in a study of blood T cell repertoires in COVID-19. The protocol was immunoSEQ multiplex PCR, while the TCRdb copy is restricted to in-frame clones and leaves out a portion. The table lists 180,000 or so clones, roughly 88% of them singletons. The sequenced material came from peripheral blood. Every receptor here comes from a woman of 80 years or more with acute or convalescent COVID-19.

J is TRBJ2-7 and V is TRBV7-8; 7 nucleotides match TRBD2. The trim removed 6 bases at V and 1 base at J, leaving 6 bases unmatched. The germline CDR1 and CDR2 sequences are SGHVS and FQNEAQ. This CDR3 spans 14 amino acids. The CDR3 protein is CASRARGGSYEQYF. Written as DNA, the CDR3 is TGTGCCAGCAGGGCGAGGGGAGGGTCCTACGAGCAGTACTTC.

The CDR3 bases are TGCGCCAGCAGCTTGGTCTCCTCTGGAAACACCATATATTTT. It translates to CASSLVSSGNTIYF. J is TRBJ1-3 and V is TRBV5-1, with D unclear. With 0 bases removed from V and 0 bases from J, the gap between germline ends came to 4 bases. This CDR3 comprises 14 residues. Germline lookup yields CDR1 SGHRS and CDR2 YFSETQ.

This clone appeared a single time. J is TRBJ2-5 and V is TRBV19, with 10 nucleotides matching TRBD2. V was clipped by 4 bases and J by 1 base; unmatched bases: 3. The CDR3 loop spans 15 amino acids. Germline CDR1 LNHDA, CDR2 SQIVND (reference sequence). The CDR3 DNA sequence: TGTGCCAGTAGTAAGAGACTAGCGGGCCAAGAGACCCAGTACTTC. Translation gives CASSKRLAGQETQYF.

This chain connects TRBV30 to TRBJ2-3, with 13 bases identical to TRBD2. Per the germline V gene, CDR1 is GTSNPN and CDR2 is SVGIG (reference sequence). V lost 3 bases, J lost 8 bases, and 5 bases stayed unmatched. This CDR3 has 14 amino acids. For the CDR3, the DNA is TGTGCCTGGAGCCGACTAGCGGGAGGAAGTACGCAGTATTTT. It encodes CAWSRLAGGSTQYF.

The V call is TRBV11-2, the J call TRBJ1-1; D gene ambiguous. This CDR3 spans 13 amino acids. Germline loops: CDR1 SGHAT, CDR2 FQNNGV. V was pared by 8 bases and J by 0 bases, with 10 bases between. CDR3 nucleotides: TGTGCCAGCCTGCGGGGTATGAACACTGAAGCTTTCTTT. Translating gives CASLRGMNTEAFF.

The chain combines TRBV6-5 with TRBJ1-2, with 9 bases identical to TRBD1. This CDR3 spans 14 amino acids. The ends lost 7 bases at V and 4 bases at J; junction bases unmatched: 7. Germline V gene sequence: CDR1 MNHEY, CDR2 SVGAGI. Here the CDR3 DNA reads TGTGCCAGCACCGGGGACAGGGATGGCTATGGCTACACCTTC. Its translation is CASTGDRDGYGYTF.

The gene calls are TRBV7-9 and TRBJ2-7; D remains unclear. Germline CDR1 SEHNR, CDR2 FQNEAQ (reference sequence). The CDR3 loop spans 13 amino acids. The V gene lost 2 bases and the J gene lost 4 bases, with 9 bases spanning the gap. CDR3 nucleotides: TGTGCCAGCAGCTTAACGACAACATACGAGCAGTACTTC. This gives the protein CASSLTTTYEQYF.

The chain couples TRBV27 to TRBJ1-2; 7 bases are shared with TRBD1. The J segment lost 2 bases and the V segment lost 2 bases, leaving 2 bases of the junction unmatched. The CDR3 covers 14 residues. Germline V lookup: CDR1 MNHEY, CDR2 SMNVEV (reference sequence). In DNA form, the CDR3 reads TGTGCCAGCAGTTTAAGGGGACAGAACTATGGCTACACCTTC. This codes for CASSLRGQNYGYTF.

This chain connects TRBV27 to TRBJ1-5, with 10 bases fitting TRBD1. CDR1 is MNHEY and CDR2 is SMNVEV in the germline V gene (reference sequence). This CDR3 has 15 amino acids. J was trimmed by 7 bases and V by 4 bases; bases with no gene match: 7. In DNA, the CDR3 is TGTGCCAGCAGTTCCCGACAGGGGGCACGCCAGCCCCAGCATTTT. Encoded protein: CASSSRQGARQPQHF.

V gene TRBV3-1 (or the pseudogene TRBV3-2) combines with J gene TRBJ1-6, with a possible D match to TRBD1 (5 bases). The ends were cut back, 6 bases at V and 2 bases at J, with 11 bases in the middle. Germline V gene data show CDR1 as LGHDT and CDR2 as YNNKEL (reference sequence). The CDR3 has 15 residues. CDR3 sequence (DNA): TGTGCCAGCAGGGGGGAGGGCCCCTATAATTCACCCCTCCACTTT. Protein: CASRGEGPYNSPLHF.

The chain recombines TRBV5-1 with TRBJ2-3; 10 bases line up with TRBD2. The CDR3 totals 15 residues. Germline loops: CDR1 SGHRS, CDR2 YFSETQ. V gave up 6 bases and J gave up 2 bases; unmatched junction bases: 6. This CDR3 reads CASNRAGGVTDTQYF. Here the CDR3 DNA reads TGCGCCAGCAACAGAGCGGGAGGGGTCACAGATACGCAGTATTTT.

The CDR3 region has the DNA TGTGCCAGCACAACAGGGGGCGGATTCCCAGATACGCAGTATTTT. Translating gives CASTTGGGFPDTQYF. V is TRBV27 and J is TRBJ2-3, with TRBD1 identical over 9 bases. V lost 7 bases and J lost 4; bases outside the gene matches: 9. The CDR3 runs 15 residues. CDR1 is MNHEY and CDR2 is SMNVEV in the germline V gene (reference sequence).

CDR3 sequence: CASRGLAPYNEQFF. The CDR3 DNA sequence: TGTGCCAGCAGGGGACTAGCTCCCTACAATGAGCAGTTCTTC. The chain is built from TRBV27 and TRBJ2-1, with 9 bases that match TRBD2. Germline-derived CDR1 and CDR2 are MNHEY and SMNVEV (reference sequence). J was trimmed by 2 bases and V by 6 bases; bases with no gene match: 2. This CDR3 contains 14 residues.

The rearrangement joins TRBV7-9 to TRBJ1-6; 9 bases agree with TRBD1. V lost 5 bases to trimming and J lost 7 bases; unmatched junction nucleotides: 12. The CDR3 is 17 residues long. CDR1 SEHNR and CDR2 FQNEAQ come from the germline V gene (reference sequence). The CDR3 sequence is CASSPPGQGLRNSPLHF. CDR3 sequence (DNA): TGTGCCAGCAGCCCCCCGGGACAGGGCTTGCGAAATTCACCCCTCCACTTT.

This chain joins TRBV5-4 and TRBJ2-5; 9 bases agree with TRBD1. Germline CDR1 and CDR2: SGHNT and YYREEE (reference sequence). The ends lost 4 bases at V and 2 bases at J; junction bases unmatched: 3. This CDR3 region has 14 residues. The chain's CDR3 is CASSIDRGQETQYF. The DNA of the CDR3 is TGTGCCAGCAGCATCGACAGGGGGCAAGAGACCCAGTACTTC.

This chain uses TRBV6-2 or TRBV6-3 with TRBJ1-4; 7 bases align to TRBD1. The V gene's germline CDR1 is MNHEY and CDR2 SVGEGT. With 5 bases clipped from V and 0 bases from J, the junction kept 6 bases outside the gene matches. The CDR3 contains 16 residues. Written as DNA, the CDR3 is TGTGCCAGCAGTCGGGACAGTCTATCAACTAATGAAAAACTGTTTTTT. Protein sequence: CASSRDSLSTNEKLFF.